One and the same sample provided the 32 T cell receptor beta chains below, sequenced in a study of blood T cell repertoires in COVID-19 (dated by TCRdb to 2020 to 2022). Receptor amplification or capture employed the immunoSEQ multiplex PCR assay. Held by TCRdb, this immuneACCESS table contains in-frame sequences only and omits some clones. Under half of the omission traces to an unresolved V gene where checked; the cause of the rest is unknown. In this sample the table shows approximately 250,000 clones, around 89% of which occur a single time. The ten top clones hold more than 3.5% of the sample. The sequencing input was PBMCs or T cells enriched from blood (not recorded which). The receptors derive from a woman aged 30 to 39 who had recovered from COVID-19.

The chain has TRBV5-4 and TRBJ1-6; weak D call: TRBD1 (6 bases). The CDR3 length is 14 residues. CDR1 and CDR2 (germline): SGHNT, YYREEE (reference sequence). V lost 3 bases and J 7 bases, leaving 11 bases between the germline ends. The CDR3 spells CASSYRQVNSPLHF. The CDR3 DNA follows: TGTGCCAGCAGCTATCGACAGGTCAATTCACCCCTCCACTTT.

V is TRBV10-3 and J is TRBJ2-1; 8 positions agree with TRBD2. This CDR3 has 14 residues. Trimming took 6 bases from V and 9 from J; bases not matched to a gene: 10. CDR1 is ENHRY and CDR2 is SYGVKD in the germline V gene. This chain's CDR3 is CAISPGLGTSEQFF. The CDR3 DNA reads TGTGCCATCAGCCCGGGACTAGGCACTAGTGAGCAGTTCTTC.

The chain joins TRBV4-3 to TRBJ1-5, with D hard to call. The CDR3 is 15 amino acids. V lost 5 bases, J lost 0 bases, and 11 bases lay in between. Germline V gene data show CDR1 as LGHNA and CDR2 as YSLEER. The CDR3 DNA is TGCGCCAGCAGCTACAGTTTCGTTAGCAATCAGCCCCAGCATTTT. This codes for CASSYSFVSNQPQHF.

The chain joins TRBV7-2 to TRBJ2-5, with TRBD1 matching 9 bases. Germline values: CDR1 SGHTA, CDR2 FQGNSA. The CDR3 contains 15 residues. V trimming: 2 bases; J trimming: 2 bases; junction bases outside the gene matches: 3. The CDR3 here is CASSLRGQGQETQYF. The CDR3 nucleotides are TGTGCCAGCAGCTTACGGGGACAGGGACAAGAGACCCAGTACTTC.

This rearrangement joins TRBV7-9 to TRBJ1-5; TRBD1 agrees at 8 bases. The CDR3 contains 16 residues. Germline CDR1 reads SEHNR; CDR2 reads FQNEAQ (reference sequence). V lost 5 bases and J lost 4; bases outside the gene matches: 10. The chain's CDR3 is CASSRDRFGLNQPQHF. The CDR3 DNA follows: TGTGCCAGCAGCCGGGACAGGTTCGGGCTTAATCAGCCCCAGCATTTT.

The V and J genes are TRBV10-2 and TRBJ1-2; the D is unclear. CDR3 length: 12 residues. V was cut by 5 bases and J by 8 bases, with 12 bases left in between. Germline V gene data show CDR1 as WSHSY and CDR2 as SAAADI. CDR3: CASSPTRRGYTF. The CDR3 bases are TGCGCCAGCAGTCCCACACGGAGAGGCTACACCTTC.

This clone was found a few times. Here the CDR3 reads CASSQVGGVEAFF. The CDR3 nucleotides are TGTGCCAGCAGCCAAGTGGGGGGAGTTGAAGCTTTCTTT. The chain joins TRBV14 to TRBJ1-1, with D possibly matching TRBD1 (5 bases). The CDR3 is 13 residues long. The V gene lost 1 base and the J gene lost 7 bases, with 10 bases spanning the gap. Germline-derived CDR1 and CDR2 are SGHDN and FVKESK.

This chain joins TRBV28 and TRBJ1-3; D is perhaps TRBD1 (6 bases). Germline V gene sequence: CDR1 MDHEN, CDR2 SYDVKM. With 6 bases removed from V and 1 base from J, the gap between germline ends came to 10 bases. CDR3 length: 14 amino acids. CDR3 protein: CASRKTGSGNTIYF. As DNA, the CDR3 is TGTGCCAGCAGGAAGACAGGTTCTGGAAACACCATATATTTT.

This CDR3 is CASSFGRERYEQYF. The DNA for the CDR3 is TGTGCCAGCAGCTTTGGTCGGGAGAGGTACGAGCAGTACTTC. The chain links TRBV11-2 to TRBJ2-7; a weak D match, TRBD2 (6 bases). The V gene lost 3 bases and the J gene lost 4 bases, with 13 bases spanning the gap. The germline V gene encodes CDR1 SGHAT and CDR2 FQNNGV. This CDR3 contains 14 residues.

V is TRBV28 and J is TRBJ1-1, with D possibly TRBD1 on 6 matching bases. Per the germline V gene, CDR1 is MDHEN and CDR2 is SYDVKM. There are 14 residues in the CDR3. With 2 bases removed from V and 6 bases from J, the gap between germline ends came to 13 bases. The CDR3 sequence: CASSLHRVSAEAFF. The CDR3 DNA reads TGTGCCAGCAGTTTACACAGGGTTAGTGCTGAAGCTTTCTTT.

This chain connects TRBV6-6 to TRBJ2-5; 8 bases line up with TRBD1. Trimming removed 5 bases from V and 3 bases from J; junction bases left unmatched: 14. The CDR3 consists of 17 residues. Germline values: CDR1 MNHNY, CDR2 SVGAGI (reference sequence). CDR3 residues: CASSLLNTGQGEETQYF. The CDR3 DNA is TGTGCCAGCAGTCTCCTAAACACCGGACAGGGAGAAGAGACCCAGTACTTC.

In DNA, the CDR3 is TGTGCCAGCAGCTTAGGACCTGCACTGATGCGGGGGCCACAGACCCAGTACTTC. Amino acid sequence: CASSLGPALMRGPQTQYF. This chain links TRBV7-9 with TRBJ2-5; D might be TRBD2 (7 bases). The germline V and J ends were trimmed by 1 base and 6 bases, with 24 bases remaining between them. CDR1 and CDR2 (germline): SEHNR, FQNEAQ (reference sequence). The CDR3 consists of 18 residues.

This chain uses TRBV7-8 with TRBJ2-2; D might be TRBD2 (5 bases). In germline, CDR1 is SGHVS, CDR2 FQNEAQ. The length of the CDR3 is 16 residues. The germline V and J ends were trimmed by 1 base and 6 bases, with 15 bases remaining between them. In nucleotides, the CDR3 is TGTGCCAGCAGCTTAGAGGTTACCCCCGGGGCCGGGGAGCTGTTTTTT. It is translated as CASSLEVTPGAGELFF.

J is TRBJ2-2 and V is TRBV29-1; 7 bases are a match to TRBD1. The junction had 2 bases not matched to a gene; V was cut back by 3 bases and J by 1 base. The CDR3 spans 14 residues. The germline V gene encodes CDR1 SQVTM and CDR2 ANQGSEA. CDR3 DNA sequence: TGCAGCGTTGAGGGGACAGTGAACACCGGGGAGCTGTTTTTT. It is translated as CSVEGTVNTGELFF.

V usage is TRBV5-4 and J usage is TRBJ1-2; D is perhaps TRBD1 (5 bases). This CDR3 comprises 15 residues. The germline gives CDR1 SGHNT, CDR2 YYREEE (reference sequence). V was pared by 0 bases and J by 0 bases, with 9 bases between. CDR3 DNA: TGTGCCAGCAGCTTGGTCGGGGGAACTAACTATGGCTACACCTTC. This translates into CASSLVGGTNYGYTF.

This chain links TRBV7-2 with TRBJ1-3; maybe TRBD1 (6 bases). V lost 5 bases and J 0 bases, leaving 17 bases between the germline ends. The CDR3 is 17 amino acids. Germline CDR1 and CDR2: SGHTA and FQGNSA. The CDR3 DNA follows: TGTGCCAGCAGCCCAGAGGGGACAAGACACTCTGGAAACACCATATATTTT. Its translation: CASSPEGTRHSGNTIYF. Supplemented by reference TRBV7-2 and TRBJ1-3, the full variable domain reads GAGVSQSPSNKVTEKGKDVELRCDPISGHTALYWYRQSLGQGLEFLIYFQGNSAPDKSGLPSDRFSAERTGGSVSTLTIQRTQQEDSAVYLCASSPEGTRHSGNTIYFGEGSWLTVV.

This rearrangement joins TRBV28 to TRBJ1-1; D unresolved. The CDR3 length is 16 residues. The V gene's germline CDR1 is MDHEN and CDR2 SYDVKM. The ends were cut back, 3 bases at V and 3 bases at J, with 17 bases in the middle. CDR3 residues: CASSFSGSTRDTEAFF. CDR3 bases: TGTGCCAGCAGTTTTAGTGGGAGTACCCGGGACACTGAAGCTTTCTTT.

V usage is TRBV5-1 and J usage is TRBJ1-4, with 8 bases identical to TRBD1. This CDR3 spans 15 amino acids. The germline V gene encodes CDR1 SGHRS and CDR2 YFSETQ. Trimming removed 0 bases from V and 7 bases from J; junction bases left unmatched: 5. This chain's CDR3 is CASSLDGTGAEKLFF. The CDR3 bases are TGCGCCAGCAGCTTGGATGGGACAGGAGCTGAAAAACTGTTTTTT.

This clone was counted a single time. The chain recombines TRBV11-2 with TRBJ1-1; TRBD1 agrees at 9 bases. Per germline, CDR1 SGHAT and CDR2 FQNNGV. The CDR3 sequence is 16 residues long. The junction had 10 bases not matched to a gene; V was cut back by 4 bases and J by 4 bases. The CDR3 nucleotides are TGTGCCAGCAGCTCCCCATGGACAGGGGCAATCACTGAAGCTTTCTTT. Protein product: CASSSPWTGAITEAFF.

The V gene is TRBV9, the J gene TRBJ1-4, with 7 bases fitting TRBD1. Per the germline V gene, CDR1 is SGDLS and CDR2 is YYNGEE. The V and J ends lost 0 bases and 5 bases, in that order; junction bases with no gene match: 16. The CDR3 is 19 residues long. The CDR3 DNA is TGTGCCAGCAGCGTAGACGCCCCGACAGGGCCCTTGCGAAATGAAAAACTGTTTTTT. The encoded protein is CASSVDAPTGPLRNEKLFF.

This chain uses TRBV4-3 with TRBJ2-7; 9 nucleotides align to TRBD2. This CDR3 is built from 16 residues. Germline CDR1 and CDR2: LGHNA and YSLEER. Trimming took 0 bases from V and 5 from J; bases not matched to a gene: 8. The CDR3 DNA reads TGCGCCAGCAGCCAAGAAAGGGCTAGCGGGAAGCACGAGCAGTACTTC. It encodes CASSQERASGKHEQYF.

J is TRBJ2-4 and V is TRBV28, with D tentatively TRBD2 (5 bases). Germline assignment: CDR1 MDHEN and CDR2 SYDVKM. The V end was cut by 4 bases, the J end by 8 bases, with 9 bases between. The CDR3 contains 12 residues. The CDR3 region is CASSSIGDIQYF. DNA for the CDR3: TGTGCCAGCAGTTCCATCGGGGACATTCAGTACTTC.

The CDR3 DNA follows: TGTGCCAGTAGTTCAGGACGGGGCTATGGCTACACCTTC. This gives the protein CASSSGRGYGYTF. The chain joins TRBV19 to TRBJ1-2; D not certain. The CDR3 consists of 13 residues. Deletions cut 5 bases from V and 4 bases from J, with 11 bases between. Germline V gives CDR1 LNHDA, CDR2 SQIVND (reference sequence).

The chain combines TRBV6-5 with TRBJ1-1; maybe TRBD1 (5 bases). Germline V lookup: CDR1 MNHEY, CDR2 SVGAGI. The length of the CDR3 is 15 residues. V lost 8 bases and J 0 bases, leaving 16 bases between the germline ends. CDR3 in DNA: TGTGCCAGCGGTTCGGCGCGGGGGATGAACACTGAAGCTTTCTTT. Protein sequence: CASGSARGMNTEAFF.

This clone was observed a few times. The chain recombines TRBV28 with TRBJ1-5; 7 bases agree with TRBD1. The CDR3 totals 13 residues. The V gene end was trimmed by 6 bases and the J gene end by 7 bases; junction bases not matched to a gene: 6. CDR1 and CDR2 from the germline V gene are MDHEN and SYDVKM. The CDR3 reads CASSLRDRQPQHF. For the CDR3, the DNA is TGTGCCAGCAGCCTCCGGGACAGACAGCCCCAGCATTTT.

The V call is TRBV28, the J call TRBJ1-2, with 9 bases that match TRBD1. Germline CDR1 MDHEN, CDR2 SYDVKM. The CDR3 loop spans 19 amino acids. Losses at the gene ends were 8 bases for V and 6 bases for J; bases not matched to a gene: 25. Here the CDR3 DNA reads TGTGCCAGCTTCCTTTACCCCCGGGACAGGGTTTCATTCTGGGATGGCTACACCTTC. Amino acids: CASFLYPRDRVSFWDGYTF.

This chain links TRBV7-3 with TRBJ2-3; TRBD1 is a possible D gene (6 bases). The CDR3 is made up of 14 amino acids. V was pared by 3 bases and J by 2 bases, with 9 bases between. Per germline, CDR1 SGHTA and CDR2 FQGTGA. The CDR3 sequence is CASSLTGTTDTQYF. For the CDR3, the DNA is TGTGCCAGCAGCTTGACAGGCACCACAGATACGCAGTATTTT.

This clone was counted between two and nine times. CDR3 loop: CASSIVAGVDEQFF. For the CDR3, the DNA is TGTGCCAGCAGCATCGTAGCGGGAGTCGATGAGCAGTTCTTC. The V gene is TRBV28, the J gene TRBJ2-1; TRBD2 matches at 9 bases. The J segment lost 8 bases and the V segment lost 6 bases, leaving 8 bases of the junction unmatched. In germline, CDR1 is MDHEN, CDR2 SYDVKM. The CDR3 consists of 14 residues.

The V and J genes are TRBV6-2 or TRBV6-3 and TRBJ2-1, with D perhaps TRBD2 (6 bases). Trimming left V 5 bases short and J 6 bases short, with 11 bases between. Germline V gene sequence: CDR1 MNHEY, CDR2 SVGEGT. The CDR3 is made up of 13 amino acids. The CDR3 DNA sequence: TGTGCCAGCAGTCCCTGGAGGGCCAATGAGCAGTTCTTC. Its protein product is CASSPWRANEQFF.

As DNA, the CDR3 is TGTGCCAGCAGCTCCATGACAGGGACTTACAATGAGCAGTTCTTC. Protein product: CASSSMTGTYNEQFF. The chain has TRBV7-3 and TRBJ2-1; D may be TRBD1 (7 bases). The V gene lost 4 bases and the J gene lost 4 bases, with 14 bases spanning the gap. Germline V gene data show CDR1 as SGHTA and CDR2 as FQGTGA. This CDR3 has 15 amino acids.

V is TRBV28 and J is TRBJ1-5; D remains unclear. Germline CDR1 is MDHEN and CDR2 is SYDVKM. The CDR3 loop spans 12 amino acids. V lost 8 bases to trimming and J lost 1 base, with 6 bases between them. CDR3 sequence (DNA): TGTGCCAGCTCAGAAAGCAATCAGCCCCAGCATTTT. Translating it yields CASSESNQPQHF.

V usage is TRBV7-2 and J usage is TRBJ1-6; TRBD1 agrees at 7 bases. V shed 4 bases, J shed 7 bases, and the junction held 4 bases outside the gene matches. CDR3 length: 14 amino acids. Germline values: CDR1 SGHTA, CDR2 FQGNSA. CDR3: CASSWDSENSPLHF. The CDR3 region has the DNA TGTGCCAGCAGCTGGGACAGTGAGAATTCACCCCTCCACTTT.